Listed here are 30 T cell receptor beta chains from one sample, sequenced in a study of blood T cell repertoires in COVID-19. Sequencing was performed with immunoSEQ multiplex PCR; in TCRdb, only in-frame clones are kept and a portion is missing. The table lists about 220,000 clones, less than 90% of them singletons. The source material was PBMCs or T cells enriched from blood (not recorded which). The receptors come from a woman aged 25-40 years who had recovered from COVID-19.

This chain uses TRBV19 with TRBJ2-1; 7 positions agree with TRBD1. Germline assignment: CDR1 LNHDA and CDR2 SQIVND (reference sequence). CDR3 length equals 15 residues. V lost 2 bases to trimming and J lost 5 bases; unmatched junction nucleotides: 6. CDR3 coding DNA: TGTGCCAGTAGTATAAGTGACAGGGCCCACAATGAGCAGTTCTTC. It yields the protein CASSISDRAHNEQFF.

V usage is TRBV18 and J usage is TRBJ1-1, with D possibly matching TRBD1 (6 bases). The CDR3 is 14 amino acids. Germline CDR1 reads KGHSH; CDR2 reads LQKENI. The V gene lost 0 bases and the J gene lost 8 bases, with 13 bases spanning the gap. The DNA of the CDR3 is TGTGCCAGCTCACCACCGAGTATCAGGGGAGAAGCTTTCTTT. It specifies CASSPPSIRGEAFF.

V is TRBV6-5 and J is TRBJ1-2; D might be TRBD1 (6 bases). Germline V gene data show CDR1 as MNHEY and CDR2 as SVGAGI. The CDR3 has 15 residues. V was shortened by 0 bases and J by 5 bases, with 13 bases between the two germline ends. The CDR3 bases are TGTGCCAGCAGTTACTCCCGGGACACCTTATATGGCTACACCTTC. It encodes CASSYSRDTLYGYTF.

V gene TRBV29-1 combines with J gene TRBJ1-3; possibly TRBD1 for D (6 bases). The CDR3 covers 13 residues. V was pared by 2 bases and J by 2 bases, with 7 bases between. In germline, CDR1 is SQVTM, CDR2 ANQGSEA. The CDR3 loop is CSVERDTGNTIYF. In DNA form, the CDR3 reads TGCAGCGTTGAAAGGGACACTGGAAACACCATATATTTT.

The rearrangement joins TRBV5-4 to TRBJ1-2; D is perhaps TRBD1 (6 bases). Germline V gene data show CDR1 as SGHNT and CDR2 as YYREEE (reference sequence). The CDR3 covers 13 residues. V was cut by 4 bases and J by 11 bases, with 18 bases left in between. The CDR3 reads CASSRQDPPLYTF. CDR3 sequence (DNA): TGTGCCAGCAGCCGACAGGACCCCCCTTTATACACCTTC.

The chain links TRBV25-1 to TRBJ2-2; D is uncertain. Looked up from germline, CDR1 is MGHDK and CDR2 is SYGVNS. V lost 7 bases to trimming and J lost 1 base, with 7 bases between them. The CDR3 has 13 amino acids. In DNA, the CDR3 is TGTGCCAGCACGCCGGGGAACACCGGGGAGCTGTTTTTT. It yields the protein CASTPGNTGELFF.

This sequence joins TRBV15 and TRBJ2-2; a possible D gene is TRBD2 (5 bases). CDR3 size: 16 residues. V lost 0 bases, J lost 5 bases, and 13 bases lay in between. Germline lookup yields CDR1 LNHNV and CDR2 YYDKDF (reference sequence). The CDR3: CATSRDGYGVTGELFF. As DNA, the CDR3 is TGTGCCACCAGCAGAGATGGGTACGGGGTGACCGGGGAGCTGTTTTTT.

The V call is TRBV7-8, the J call TRBJ2-7; a weak D match, TRBD2 (7 bases). Germline CDR1 reads SGHVS; CDR2 reads FQNEAQ. This CDR3 spans 15 amino acids. V lost 5 bases and J 1 base, leaving 15 bases between the germline ends. CDR3 region: CASSARGGLSYEQYF. Here the CDR3 DNA reads TGTGCCAGCAGCGCCCGCGGGGGCCTATCCTACGAGCAGTACTTC.

This sequence joins TRBV11-2 and TRBJ2-7; 12 bases are shared with TRBD1. Germline CDR1 and CDR2: SGHAT and FQNNGV. Unmatched junction bases numbered 11, after V lost 1 base and J lost 4 bases. The CDR3 covers 18 residues. CDR3 amino acids: CASSLAIWDRGPGYEQYF. CDR3 sequence (DNA): TGTGCCAGCAGCTTAGCTATTTGGGACAGGGGGCCGGGGTACGAGCAGTACTTC.

This clone was observed a handful of times. V gene TRBV7-3 combines with J gene TRBJ2-1, with a possible D match to TRBD2 (6 bases). The germline V gene encodes CDR1 SGHTA and CDR2 FQGTGA. The CDR3 sequence is 14 residues long. V was pared by 6 bases and J by 2 bases, with 11 bases between. CDR3 coding DNA: TGTGCCAGCAGTTCGGGACTTCCCTACAATGAGCAGTTCTTC. Protein sequence: CASSSGLPYNEQFF.

The gene calls are TRBV23-1 and TRBJ2-7; a weak D match, TRBD2 (7 bases). TRBV23-1 is annotated as an ORF whose role is uncertain. Trimming cost V 4 bases and J 2 bases, with 15 bases left between them. This CDR3 has 15 residues. The CDR3 DNA follows: TGCGCCAGCAGTCGGGCGGGGGCGAGCCCCTACGAGCAGTACTTC. Protein sequence: CASSRAGASPYEQYF.

V gene TRBV9 combines with J gene TRBJ2-2; 11 bases are shared with TRBD2. Germline V lookup: CDR1 SGDLS, CDR2 YYNGEE. The CDR3 is made up of 18 amino acids. V lost 4 bases, J lost 0 bases, and 8 bases stayed unmatched. CDR3 in amino acids: CASSPFLAGGANTGELFF. CDR3 sequence (DNA): TGTGCCAGCAGCCCATTTCTAGCGGGGGGCGCGAACACCGGGGAGCTGTTTTTT. Variable domain in full (rest from reference TRBV9 and TRBJ2-2): DSGVTQTPKHLITATGQRVTLRCSPRSGDLSVYWYQQSLDQGLQFLIQYYNGEERAKGNILERFSAQQFPDLHSELNLSSLELGDSALYFCASSPFLAGGANTGELFFGEGSRLTVL.

This clone was picked up a small number of times. The chain joins TRBV3-1 (or the pseudogene TRBV3-2) to TRBJ1-2; 8 nucleotides line up with TRBD1. The CDR3 totals 14 residues. Trimming cost V 4 bases and J 8 bases; bases outside gene matches: 9. Germline-derived CDR1 and CDR2 are LGHDT and YNNKEL (reference sequence). CDR3 bases: TGTGCCAGCAGCCTAACGACAGGGGCGGTGGGCTACACCTTC. Translation gives CASSLTTGAVGYTF.

The rearrangement uses TRBV29-1 and TRBJ2-3; possibly TRBD1 for D (5 bases). V dropped 3 bases and J dropped 2 bases, with 9 bases sitting between them. Germline V gene sequence: CDR1 SQVTM, CDR2 ANQGSEA. This CDR3 has 13 amino acids. CDR3 bases: TGCAGCGTTGAGTACAGGTACACAGATACGCAGTATTTT. It encodes CSVEYRYTDTQYF.

The V and J genes are TRBV28 and TRBJ2-5; 10 bases are a match to TRBD2. V gave up 6 bases and J gave up 2 bases; unmatched junction bases: 6. Germline lookup yields CDR1 MDHEN and CDR2 SYDVKM. The CDR3 consists of 15 residues. This CDR3 reads CASRAPAGGQETQYF. CDR3 bases: TGTGCCAGCAGAGCCCCAGCGGGGGGGCAAGAGACCCAGTACTTC.

The sample holds one count of this clone. The CDR3 loop is CASSEVWANQPQHF. The DNA for the CDR3 is TGTGCCAGCAGTGAAGTCTGGGCAAATCAGCCCCAGCATTTT. V and J are TRBV6-1 and TRBJ1-5; no firm D call. V was cut by 1 base and J by 4 bases, with 8 bases left in between. Germline assignment: CDR1 MNHNS and CDR2 SASEGT. This CDR3 has 14 amino acids.

The chain links TRBV5-6 to TRBJ1-1, with 10 positions matching TRBD1. This CDR3 comprises 16 residues. Germline loops: CDR1 SGHDT, CDR2 YYEEEE. V was pared by 1 base and J by 1 base, with 4 bases of the junction left unmatched. CDR3 in amino acids: CASSLRQGARNTEAFF. The CDR3 DNA sequence: TGTGCCAGCAGCTTGCGACAGGGGGCAAGGAACACTGAAGCTTTCTTT.

A remark on this clone: Within the sample, other DNA sequences also encode this same CDR3. The rearrangement links TRBV19 to TRBJ2-1; unclear D gene. The CDR3 length is 12 residues. V lost 1 base and J 7 bases, leaving 5 bases between the germline ends. The V gene's germline CDR1 is LNHDA and CDR2 SQIVND (reference sequence). CDR3 protein: CASSIGRNEQFF. In DNA form, the CDR3 reads TGTGCCAGTAGTATAGGGCGGAATGAGCAGTTCTTC. The whole variable domain, remainder taken from reference TRBV19 and TRBJ2-1, is DGGITQSPKYLFRKEGQNVTLSCEQNLNHDAMYWYRQDPGQGLRLIYYSQIVNDFQKGDIAEGYSVSREKKESFPLTVTSAQKNPTAFYLCASSIGRNEQFFGPGTRLTVL.

This chain links TRBV6-2 or TRBV6-3 with TRBJ2-1; possibly TRBD1 for D (6 bases). CDR3 length: 15 amino acids. V was trimmed by 4 bases and J by 1 base, leaving 11 bases between them. Germline V gives CDR1 MNHEY, CDR2 SVGEGT. Here the CDR3 reads CASSSGQLSYNEQFF. For the CDR3, the DNA is TGTGCCAGCAGTTCCGGACAGCTTTCCTACAATGAGCAGTTCTTC.

The rearrangement uses TRBV5-4 and TRBJ1-6, with TRBD1 as a possible D gene (6 bases). The CDR3 consists of 15 residues. V lost 4 bases to trimming and J lost 4 bases, with 12 bases between them. CDR1 is SGHNT, CDR2 YYREEE, per germline (reference sequence). In DNA, the CDR3 is TGTGCCAGCAGCGGGGGCACAGGGTATAATTCACCCCTCCACTTT. Protein sequence: CASSGGTGYNSPLHF. The variable domain in full, completed from reference TRBV5-4 and TRBJ1-6, reads ETGVTQSPTHLIKTRGQQVTLRCSSQSGHNTVSWYQQALGQGPQFIFQYYREEENGRGNFPPRFSGLQFPNYSSELNVNALELDDSALYLCASSGGTGYNSPLHFGNGTRLTVT.

This clone was recorded once. V gene TRBV27 combines with J gene TRBJ2-1; TRBD2 agrees at 14 bases. Germline V gives CDR1 MNHEY, CDR2 SMNVEV (reference sequence). Losses at the gene ends were 5 bases for V and 8 bases for J; bases not matched to a gene: 11. There are 17 residues in the CDR3. CDR3 bases: TGTGCCAGCAGTCCTTGGGGACTAGCGGGGGACCGGCATGAGCAGTTCTTC. Its protein is CASSPWGLAGDRHEQFF.

CDR3 in DNA: TGTGCCAGCTCCCGAGAGGTGGGCAATCAGCCCCAGCATTTT. The encoded protein is CASSREVGNQPQHF. The V and J genes are TRBV18 and TRBJ1-5, with D unclear. The CDR3 has 14 amino acids. Germline CDR1 reads KGHSH; CDR2 reads LQKENI. The ends were cut back, 6 bases at V and 2 bases at J, with 11 bases in the middle. Full variable domain (missing parts from reference TRBV18 and TRBJ1-5): NAGVMQNPRHLVRRRGQEARLRCSPMKGHSHVYWYRQLPEEGLKFMVYLQKENIIDESGMPKERFSAEFPKEGPSILRIQQVVRGDSAAYFCASSREVGNQPQHFGDGTRLSIL.

This chain joins TRBV5-1 and TRBJ1-2; weak D call: TRBD1 (5 bases). The V end lost 0 bases, the J end lost 7 bases, and 10 bases lay between the germline ends. The CDR3 covers 13 residues. Looked up from germline, CDR1 is SGHRS and CDR2 is YFSETQ. CDR3 protein: CASSLATDGGYTF. CDR3 bases: TGCGCCAGCAGCTTGGCGACAGACGGTGGCTACACCTTC.

CDR3 in amino acids: CASSRNTGEGYEQYF. CDR3 nucleotides: TGTGCCAGCAGCCGGAATACAGGGGAAGGCTACGAGCAGTACTTC. The J gene is TRBJ2-7, the V gene TRBV14; 7 nucleotides match TRBD1. The CDR3 covers 15 residues. CDR1 is SGHDN and CDR2 is FVKESK in the germline V gene. After removal of 4 bases from V and 3 bases from J, the junction contained 9 bases not matched to a gene.

This clone has a handful of counts. The chain couples TRBV29-1 to TRBJ2-7, with 9 bases identical to TRBD1. The CDR3 totals 14 residues. CDR1 and CDR2 from the germline V gene are SQVTM and ANQGSEA. V lost 5 bases, J lost 0 bases, and 5 bases stayed unmatched. The CDR3 loop reads CSVYGTGLSYEQYF. The CDR3 nucleotides are TGCAGCGTTTACGGGACAGGGCTCTCCTACGAGCAGTACTTC.

The sample holds one count of this clone. The chain links TRBV5-1 to TRBJ1-2; 8 bases are shared with TRBD1. The CDR3 totals 15 residues. Germline CDR1 and CDR2: SGHRS and YFSETQ. V gave up 4 bases and J gave up 5 bases; unmatched junction bases: 10. In DNA form, the CDR3 reads TGCGCCAGCAGCAGGGGGCAGGGGGCAGATTATGGCTACACCTTC. Amino acid sequence: CASSRGQGADYGYTF.

The rearrangement links TRBV6-5 to TRBJ2-3; the match to TRBD2 covers 11 bases. Germline V gives CDR1 MNHEY, CDR2 SVGAGI. V shed 0 bases and J 7 bases; nucleotides not matched to a gene: 6. There are 16 residues in the CDR3. The CDR3, as DNA: TGTGCCAGCAGTTACTCGCCTAGCGGGGGGCCCAATACGCAGTATTTT. It specifies CASSYSPSGGPNTQYF.

V gene TRBV7-6 combines with J gene TRBJ1-4; D is perhaps TRBD1 (5 bases). V lost 1 base and J 4 bases, leaving 16 bases between the germline ends. CDR1 is SGHVS, CDR2 FNYEAQ, per germline. This CDR3 has 17 residues. CDR3 sequence (DNA): TGTGCCAGCAGCTTAGAAGGTTCGCGGGGGGGTAATGAAAAACTGTTTTTT. This sequence encodes CASSLEGSRGGNEKLFF.

The chain couples TRBV19 to TRBJ1-2; 9 bases align to TRBD1. CDR1 is LNHDA and CDR2 is SQIVND in the germline V gene (reference sequence). The CDR3 contains 18 residues. V was clipped by 3 bases and J by 5 bases; unmatched bases: 16. The CDR3 DNA follows: TGTGCCAGTAGTATCCAATCGGGGCCGGGACAGGGAGGGTATGGCTACACCTTC. It encodes CASSIQSGPGQGGYGYTF.

V usage is TRBV28 and J usage is TRBJ1-5, with D uncertain. The V gene lost 6 bases and the J gene lost 7 bases, with 10 bases spanning the gap. This CDR3 is built from 12 residues. CDR1 MDHEN and CDR2 SYDVKM come from the germline V gene. CDR3 bases: TGTGCCAGCAGGTCCGGGAACCAGCCCCAGCATTTT. Translation: CASRSGNQPQHF.